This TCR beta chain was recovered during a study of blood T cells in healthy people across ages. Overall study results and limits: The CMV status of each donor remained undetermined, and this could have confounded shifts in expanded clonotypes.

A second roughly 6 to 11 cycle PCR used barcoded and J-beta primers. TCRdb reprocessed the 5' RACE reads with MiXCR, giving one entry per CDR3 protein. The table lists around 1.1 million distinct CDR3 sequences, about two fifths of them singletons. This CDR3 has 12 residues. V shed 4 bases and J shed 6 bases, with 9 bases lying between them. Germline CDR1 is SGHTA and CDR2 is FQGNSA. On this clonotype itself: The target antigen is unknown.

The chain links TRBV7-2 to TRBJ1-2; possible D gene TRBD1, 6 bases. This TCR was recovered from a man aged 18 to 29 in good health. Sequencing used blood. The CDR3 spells CASSYGQNGYTF. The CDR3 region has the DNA TGTGCCAGCAGCTATGGACAGAATGGCTACACCTTC.